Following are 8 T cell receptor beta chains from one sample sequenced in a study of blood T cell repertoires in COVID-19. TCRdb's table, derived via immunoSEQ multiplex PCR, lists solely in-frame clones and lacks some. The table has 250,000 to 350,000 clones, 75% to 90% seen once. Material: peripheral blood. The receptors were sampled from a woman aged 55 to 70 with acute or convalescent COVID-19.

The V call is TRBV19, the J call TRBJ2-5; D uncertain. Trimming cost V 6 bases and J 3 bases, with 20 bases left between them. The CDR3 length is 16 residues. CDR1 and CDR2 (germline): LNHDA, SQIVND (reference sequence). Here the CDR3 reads CASSTAPRLLEETQYF. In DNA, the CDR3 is TGTGCCAGTAGCACTGCCCCGCGTCTTCTTGAAGAGACCCAGTACTTC. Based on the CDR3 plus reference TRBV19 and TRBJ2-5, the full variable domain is DGGITQSPKYLFRKEGQNVTLSCEQNLNHDAMYWYRQDPGQGLRLIYYSQIVNDFQKGDIAEGYSVSREKKESFPLTVTSAQKNPTAFYLCASSTAPRLLEETQYFGPGTRLLVL.

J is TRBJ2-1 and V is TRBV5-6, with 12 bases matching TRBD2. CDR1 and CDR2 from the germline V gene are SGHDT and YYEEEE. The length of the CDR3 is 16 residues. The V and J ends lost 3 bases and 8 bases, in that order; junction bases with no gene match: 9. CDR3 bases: TGTGCCAGCAGCTGGAGACGGACTAGCGGGAACGATGAGCAGTTCTTC. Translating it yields CASSWRRTSGNDEQFF.

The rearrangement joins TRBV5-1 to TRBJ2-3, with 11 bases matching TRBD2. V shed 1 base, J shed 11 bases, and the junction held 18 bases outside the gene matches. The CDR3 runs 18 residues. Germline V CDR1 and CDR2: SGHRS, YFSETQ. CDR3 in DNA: TGCGCCAGCAGCTTGAATAGCGGGAGGGCCGAGCAGAGGTATAGGCAGTATTTT. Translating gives CASSLNSGRAEQRYRQYF.

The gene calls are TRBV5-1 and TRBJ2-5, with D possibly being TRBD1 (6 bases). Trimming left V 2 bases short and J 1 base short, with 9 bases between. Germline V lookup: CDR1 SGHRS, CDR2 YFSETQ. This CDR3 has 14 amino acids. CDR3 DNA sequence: TGCGCCAGCAGCTTTGGACAGACCCAAGAGACCCAGTACTTC. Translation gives CASSFGQTQETQYF.

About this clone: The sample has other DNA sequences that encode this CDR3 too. CDR3 in DNA: TGCGCCAGCAGCCCTGGACAGGGTGGTCAGCCCCAGCATTTT. This sequence encodes CASSPGQGGQPQHF. The genes are TRBV5-1 and TRBJ1-5; 8 nucleotides match TRBD1. The germline V gene encodes CDR1 SGHRS and CDR2 YFSETQ. The CDR3 consists of 14 residues. V trimming: 4 bases; J trimming: 6 bases; junction bases outside the gene matches: 6.

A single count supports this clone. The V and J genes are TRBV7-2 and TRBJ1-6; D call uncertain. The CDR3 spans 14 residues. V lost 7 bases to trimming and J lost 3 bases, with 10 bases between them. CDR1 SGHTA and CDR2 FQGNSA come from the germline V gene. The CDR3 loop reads CASTFDNYNSPLHF. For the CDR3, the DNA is TGTGCCAGCACCTTCGACAACTATAATTCACCCCTCCACTTT.

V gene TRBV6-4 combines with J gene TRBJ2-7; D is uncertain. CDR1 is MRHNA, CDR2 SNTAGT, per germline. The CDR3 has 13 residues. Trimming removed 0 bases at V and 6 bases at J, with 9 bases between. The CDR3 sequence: CASSDSSYGEQYF. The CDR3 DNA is TGTGCCAGCAGTGACTCGTCCTACGGCGAGCAGTACTTC.

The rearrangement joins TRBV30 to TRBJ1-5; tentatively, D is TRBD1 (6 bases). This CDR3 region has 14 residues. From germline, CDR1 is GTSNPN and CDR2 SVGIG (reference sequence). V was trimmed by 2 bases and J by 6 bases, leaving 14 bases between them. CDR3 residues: CAWSREGGGQPQHF. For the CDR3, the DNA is TGTGCCTGGAGTAGGGAGGGGGGGGGTCAGCCCCAGCATTTT.